The next 10 T cell receptor beta chains were all read from a single sample in a study of OX40 agonist ivuxolimab in advanced cancers. Data came from immunoSEQ multiplex PCR; TCRdb stores just in-frame clones and leaves some out. The profile covers tens of thousands of clones, with about 93% appearing a single time and more than 13% taken by the ten largest. The source material was CD4+ or CD8+ T cells sorted from blood, sampled in a trial of the OX40 agonist ivuxolimab. Receptors originate from an adult with an advanced solid tumor such as melanoma, head and neck, liver or kidney cancer.

The chain recombines TRBV7-9 with TRBJ2-7; D remains ambiguous. V lost 5 bases and J lost 2, with 13 bases in between. The CDR3 spans 14 residues. Germline V gene data show CDR1 as SEHNR and CDR2 as FQNEAQ (reference sequence). The CDR3 loop is CASSPTSTTYEQYF. The CDR3 DNA reads TGTGCCAGCAGCCCAACGTCAACAACCTACGAGCAGTACTTC.

The chain carries TRBV5-1 and TRBJ1-2; 9 bases map to TRBD1. Germline CDR1 SGHRS, CDR2 YFSETQ. The CDR3 has 17 residues. The trim removed 3 bases at V and 4 bases at J, leaving 13 bases unmatched. DNA for the CDR3: TGCGCCAGCAGCTCGGGACAGGGATCCAGGGTCGGCTATGGCTACACCTTC. It encodes CASSSGQGSRVGYGYTF.

V is TRBV7-9 and J is TRBJ2-3, with D hard to call. Trimming removed 1 base from V and 4 bases from J, with 3 bases in between. The germline CDR1 and CDR2 sequences are SEHNR and FQNEAQ (reference sequence). The CDR3 sequence is 12 residues long. The CDR3 is CASSLEADTQYF. The CDR3 nucleotides are TGTGCCAGCAGCTTAGAGGCAGATACGCAGTATTTT. The entire variable domain, with the rest obtained from reference TRBV7-9 and TRBJ2-3, is as follows: DTGVSQNPRHKITKRGQNVTFRCDPISEHNRLYWYRQTLGQGPEFLTYFQNEAQLEKSRLLSDRFSAERPKGSFSTLEIQRTEQGDSAMYLCASSLEADTQYFGPGTRLTVL.

This rearrangement joins TRBV7-3 to TRBJ2-1, with 10 bases fitting TRBD1. The junction had 4 bases not matched to a gene; V was cut back by 4 bases and J by 4 bases. The CDR3 consists of 15 residues. Germline V gene data show CDR1 as SGHTA and CDR2 as FQGTGA. CDR3 sequence (DNA): TGTGCCAGCAGCTCGACAGGGGGCGCATACAATGAGCAGTTCTTC. Its protein product is CASSSTGGAYNEQFF.

This clone was counted once. This chain connects TRBV10-1 to TRBJ2-7; 9 bases match TRBD2. The CDR3 totals 16 residues. CDR1 is WNHNN, CDR2 SYGVQD, per germline (reference sequence). Unmatched junction bases numbered 12, after V lost 6 bases and J lost 3 bases. The chain's CDR3 is CASSSRAGGPDYEQYF. CDR3 DNA: TGCGCCAGCAGCTCCCGTGCGGGGGGGCCCGACTACGAGCAGTACTTC.

This clone was counted only a few times. The V and J genes are TRBV7-2 and TRBJ1-5; 7 positions match TRBD1. The germline CDR1 and CDR2 sequences are SGHTA and FQGNSA. The CDR3 loop spans 15 amino acids. Trimming removed 5 bases from V and 0 bases from J; junction bases left unmatched: 4. CDR3 sequence reads: CASSPTGYSNQPQHF. CDR3 sequence (DNA): TGTGCCAGCAGCCCGACAGGGTATAGCAATCAGCCCCAGCATTTT.

This chain connects TRBV5-6 to TRBJ1-2, with 7 bases aligning to TRBD1. This CDR3 comprises 14 residues. The V gene end was trimmed by 4 bases and the J gene end by 7 bases; junction bases not matched to a gene: 10. The germline CDR1 and CDR2 sequences are SGHDT and YYEEEE. The CDR3 nucleotides read TGTGCCAGCAGCCTCGGGACAGACTTAACTGGCTACACCTTC. Protein: CASSLGTDLTGYTF.

The chain links TRBV7-9 to TRBJ1-1; possibly TRBD1 for D (5 bases). The CDR3 is 15 residues long. Germline-derived CDR1 and CDR2 are SEHNR and FQNEAQ (reference sequence). Trimming cost V 3 bases and J 3 bases, with 14 bases left between them. The CDR3 sequence is CASSLRGRRYTEAFF. The CDR3 DNA reads TGTGCCAGCAGCTTGAGGGGAAGACGGTACACTGAAGCTTTCTTT.

V gene TRBV10-3 combines with J gene TRBJ2-5; the D gene could be TRBD1 or TRBD2 (5 bases each). V gave up 6 bases and J gave up 5 bases, with 13 bases separating them. This CDR3 spans 13 amino acids. The germline V gene encodes CDR1 ENHRY and CDR2 SYGVKD. The CDR3 DNA reads TGTGCCATCAGCGGGACCTTCCGGGAGACCCAGTACTTC. Protein product: CAISGTFRETQYF.

The V and J genes are TRBV27 and TRBJ2-2; D uncertain. Germline V gene sequence: CDR1 MNHEY, CDR2 SMNVEV (reference sequence). Trimming took 5 bases from V and 8 from J, leaving 15 bases between them. The length of the CDR3 is 14 residues. The DNA of the CDR3 is TGTGCCAGCAGTACCCCCTCCGCGACGGGGGAGCTGTTTTTT. It yields the protein CASSTPSATGELFF.